Listed below are T cell receptor beta chains from one sample, sequenced in a study of blood T cell repertoires in COVID-19. Measured with immunoSEQ multiplex PCR; TCRdb has only the in-frame clones, and not every one. The table records approximately 290,000 clones, over 75% of them present only once. Sequencing was performed on PBMCs or T cells enriched from blood (not recorded which). These receptors were obtained from a woman aged 30 to 39 who had recovered from COVID-19. Both conserved end residues are trimmed from each CDR3.

v_gene	j_gene	CDR3aa
TRBV9	TRBJ2-2	ASSEPLGGSPTGELF
TRBV30	TRBJ1-4	AWGRGEKLF
TRBV10-3	TRBJ2-1	ASRLAGYNEQF
TRBV28	TRBJ1-2	ASSSPTGNMDYGYT
TRBV3-1/TRBV3-2	TRBJ2-3	ASSQVHRPTDTQY
TRBV3-1/TRBV3-2	TRBJ2-5	ASSQDWDMQETQY
TRBV7-8	TRBJ1-6	ASSKDRGLKDSPLH
TRBV28	TRBJ2-7	ASSDRDPYEQY
TRBV30	TRBJ2-2	AWSRVIGTGELF
TRBV9	TRBJ2-1	ASSPLPNEQF
TRBV27	TRBJ1-4	ASRGLGGPNEKLF
TRBV24-1	TRBJ2-3	ATSDPQGLGGTDTQY
TRBV7-9	TRBJ2-2	ASSPGHGNTGELF
TRBV5-1	TRBJ2-1	ASSLETGGRDEQF
TRBV9	TRBJ2-2	ASSVADRDGELF
TRBV24-1	TRBJ2-2	ATRGTGENTGELF